This TCR beta chain was captured by sequencing in a study of T cell changes during pregnancy in multiple sclerosis. TCRdb keeps only in-frame clones here, not all; method: immunoSEQ multiplex PCR. Of around 69,000 clones listed, roughly 87% are singletons. The source was peripheral blood, collected in the second trimester of pregnancy. This clonotype originated in a female donor in good health, enrolled as a control in a pregnancy study.

The CDR3 DNA sequence: TGCGCCAGCACCCCAGGCCCTAGCGGGGAAGCAGATACGCAGTATTTT. This encodes CASTPGPSGEADTQYF. The gene calls are TRBV5-1 and TRBJ2-3, with 9 positions matching TRBD2. Per germline, CDR1 SGHRS and CDR2 YFSETQ. The CDR3 totals 16 residues. Germline trimming cut 6 bases from V and 4 bases from J; bases unmatched to any gene: 12.